The clone carrying this T cell receptor (beta chain) was found many times. The entry originates in a study of regulatory T cells in long-lasting Graves disease. Documented time point: newly diagnosed GD, antithyroid drugs for less than 3 months. Researchers made the TCR library from RNA that was extracted from PBMCs. Arm-PCR of CDR3 regions and iRepertoire HTBI primers were used to build TCR beta libraries. TCRdb reanalysed the multiplex PCR reads using MiXCR and keeps one entry per CDR3 protein. This sample yields roughly 420,000 distinct CDR3 sequences, of which less than 20% are seen a single time; around a fifth belongs to the top ten. The sequence was obtained from a female donor with Graves disease. Specimen: peripheral blood mononuclear cells (PBMCs), collected at new diagnosis, from a patient treated with antithyroid drugs.

The CDR3 region has the DNA TGTGCCAGCAGTGACTCGGCAGGGCGGGGGAGCACTGAAGCTTTCTTT. Translation gives CASSDSAGRGSTEAFF. The chain has TRBV6-4 and TRBJ1-1; D possibly corresponds to TRBD1 (5 bases). Germline V CDR1 and CDR2: MRHNA, SNTAGT. This CDR3 has 16 amino acids. Trimming stripped 0 bases from V and 4 bases from J, with 15 bases between.